This T cell receptor (beta chain) was recorded in a study of cytomegalovirus exposure and HLA in healthy donors. In the study overall: The roughly 120 validation repertoires matched the approximately 670 first-cohort repertoires in platform, a later analysis reported.

The assay was immunoSEQ multiplex PCR, and TCRdb's table has in-frame clones only and misses some. The sample yields roughly 180,000 clones, around nine tenths seen once. This clone was seen just once. No antigen is known for it. Regarding the study as a whole: It was reported that the classifier diagnosed cytomegalovirus status with high specificity and sensitivity in both the original and validation cohorts. Most TCRs appeared rarely, but some public TCRs recurred in many donors.

This CDR3 has 15 amino acids. Germline CDR1 SGHTA, CDR2 FQGNSA. Trimming shortened V by 0 bases and J by 1 base, and 10 bases separated the two germline ends. This receptor was taken from a man aged 30 to 45 in good health and CMV-seropositive. The V and J genes are TRBV7-2 and TRBJ2-7; D could derive from TRBD1 or TRBD2 (5 bases each). The sample taken for sequencing was PBMCs. CDR3 protein: CASSLAWGKSYEQYF. The CDR3 coding sequence is TGTGCCAGCAGCTTAGCATGGGGGAAATCCTACGAGCAGTACTTC. The complete variable domain, with remaining parts taken from reference TRBV7-2 and TRBJ2-7, reads GAGVSQSPSNKVTEKGKDVELRCDPISGHTALYWYRQSLGQGLEFLIYFQGNSAPDKSGLPSDRFSAERTGGSVSTLTIQRTQQEDSAVYLCASSLAWGKSYEQYFGPGTRLTVT.